Presented here are 5 T cell receptor beta chains from one specimen sequenced in a study of post-analysis software for immune sequencing data. Notes on the study in general: In patients, TRBV5-6, TRBV5-1 and TRBV20-1 belonged to four or five TRBV segments found more frequently than in controls.

cDNA libraries for TCR beta contained unique molecular identifiers. TCRdb redid the calling of the PCR reads with MiXCR, one entry per CDR3 protein. Here the sample spans roughly 800,000 distinct CDR3 sequences, roughly 50% being singletons. These TCRs' antigens remain unknown. The sample consisted of blood. Receptors originate from a girl aged 10 to 17 with multiple sclerosis.

This clonotype was seen a few times. The chain carries TRBV12-3 or TRBV12-4 and TRBJ2-5; 9 positions agree with TRBD2. The V segment lost 3 bases and the J segment 1 base; nucleotides outside the gene matches: 3. The CDR3 covers 15 residues. The DNA of the CDR3 is TGTGCCAGCAGTTTTGGCGGGAGGGCCCAAGAGACCCAGTACTTC. Its protein is CASSFGGRAQETQYF.

This chain joins TRBV6-4 and TRBJ1-2; no reliable D call. Germline values: CDR1 MRHNA, CDR2 SNTAGT. The CDR3 has 13 residues. V was shortened by 5 bases and J by 1 base, with 8 bases between the two germline ends. The CDR3 loop reads CASSSGSNYGYTF. The CDR3 DNA sequence: TGTGCCAGCAGTTCTGGAAGTAACTATGGCTACACCTTC.

The rearrangement joins TRBV10-3 to TRBJ2-3, with D perhaps matching TRBD1 or TRBD2 (5 bases each). The CDR3 totals 13 residues. Germline V gene sequence: CDR1 ENHRY, CDR2 SYGVKD. V lost 5 bases to trimming and J lost 6 bases, with 12 bases between them. The CDR3 region is CAISPPEGDTQYF. CDR3 DNA sequence: TGTGCCATCAGTCCCCCCGAGGGGGATACGCAGTATTTT.

The rearrangement links TRBV7-2 to TRBJ2-6; D ambiguous. Trimming shortened V by 1 base and J by 1 base, and 14 bases separated the two germline ends. Germline CDR1 and CDR2: SGHTA and FQGNSA. The CDR3 is 18 amino acids. The CDR3 protein is CASSLGSQWSSGANVLTF. The CDR3 region has the DNA TGTGCCAGCAGCTTAGGCAGCCAGTGGAGTTCTGGGGCCAACGTCCTGACTTTC.

The genes are TRBV2 and TRBJ1-6; D unclear. This CDR3 comprises 13 residues. Germline V gene sequence: CDR1 SNHLY, CDR2 FYNNEI. Trimming shortened V by 6 bases and J by 7 bases, and 10 bases separated the two germline ends. In nucleotides, the CDR3 is TGTGCCAGCAGCCCAGGATCGAATTCACCCCTCCACTTT. Residues: CASSPGSNSPLHF.